This T cell receptor beta chain was sequenced during a study of CD8 T cells in ankylosing spondylitis. General observations from the study: Reactive arthritis synovial fluid and blood were previously reported to contain some motif variants.

TCRdb redid the calling of the 5' RACE reads with MiXCR, one entry per CDR3 protein. The sample shows some 130,000 distinct CDR3 sequences, roughly 9% of them seen only once. This CDR3 comprises 15 residues. V lost 3 bases, J lost 1 base, and 5 bases stayed unmatched. The table lists this clonotype with many counts. Its target is not known. The sequence came from a male donor with ankylosing spondylitis or in good health (not recorded which). J is TRBJ2-5 and V is TRBV12-3 or TRBV12-4; 7 bases align to TRBD2. Sequenced: blood, either unsorted or a sorted T cell fraction (not recorded which). In DNA form, the CDR3 reads TGTGCCAGCAGTTTGAATCTAGCGGTCCAAGAGACCCAGTACTTC. It yields the protein CASSLNLAVQETQYF.